The 27 T cell receptor beta chains given below trace back to one sample, sequenced in a study of identical twins. Each CDR3 protein gets one entry after TCRdb re-called the 5' RACE reads with MiXCR. This sample has fewer than 650,000 distinct CDR3 sequences, with more than 9% found just once. In addition, the sample was reused for a study of yellow fever vaccine responses in identical twins.

The material sequenced was PBMCs. These receptors were obtained from a woman aged 18-29 years in good health.

This clonotype was detected many times. The chain has TRBV6-1 and TRBJ2-1; tentatively, D is TRBD2 (6 bases). The germline V gene has CDR1 MNHNS and CDR2 SASEGT. The CDR3 length is 14 residues. The V and J ends lost 5 bases and 0 bases respectively, with 8 bases between them. The CDR3: CASSRLDSYNEQFF. CDR3 in DNA: TGTGCCAGCAGTCGACTAGACTCCTACAATGAGCAGTTCTTC.

The chain recombines TRBV29-1 with TRBJ2-5, with a possible D match to TRBD2 (6 bases). Trimming removed 4 bases at V and 1 base at J, with 16 bases between. CDR3 length equals 15 residues. Germline assignment: CDR1 SQVTM and CDR2 ANQGSEA. DNA for the CDR3: TGCAGCGTTGGTCGAGGAAGCGGGCTCCAAGAGACCCAGTACTTC. It translates to CSVGRGSGLQETQYF.

In this sample, this clonotype turned up many times. The genes are TRBV5-1 and TRBJ2-7; 14 bases map to TRBD2. The CDR3 covers 15 residues. CDR1 and CDR2 from the germline V gene are SGHRS and YFSETQ. V trimming: 4 bases; J trimming: 3 bases; junction bases outside the gene matches: 3. The CDR3 DNA is TGCGCCAGCAGCCACGGGACTAGCGGGGGCTACGAGCAGTACTTC. This gives the protein CASSHGTSGGYEQYF.

Many counts were recorded for this clonotype. The chain recombines TRBV24-1 with TRBJ2-5; perhaps TRBD2 as D (6 bases). The germline gives CDR1 KGHDR, CDR2 SFDVKD. V gave up 2 bases and J gave up 5 bases, with 14 bases separating them. The CDR3 contains 15 residues. As DNA, the CDR3 is TGTGCCACCAGTGATTCCGTTGCCGGAGGGGAGACCCAGTACTTC. Protein sequence: CATSDSVAGGETQYF.

This clonotype was observed a few times. The chain recombines TRBV20-1 with TRBJ1-6; D is ambiguous. The ends were cut back, 7 bases at V and 4 bases at J, with 17 bases in the middle. The CDR3 totals 15 residues. Germline CDR1 reads DFQATT; CDR2 reads SNEGSKA (reference sequence). CDR3 bases: TGCAGTGTCTTCCCCCCGGGGAGTTATAATTCACCCCTCCACTTT. It translates to CSVFPPGSYNSPLHF.

This clonotype was picked up a small number of times. The rearrangement joins TRBV30 to TRBJ2-7; 7 positions match TRBD1. The V and J ends lost 5 bases and 3 bases, in that order; junction bases with no gene match: 10. CDR3 length: 14 amino acids. Germline-derived CDR1 and CDR2 are GTSNPN and SVGIG (reference sequence). DNA of the CDR3: TGTGCCTGGTCCGGGACAGAGTCTTACTACGAGCAGTACTTC. This sequence encodes CAWSGTESYYEQYF.

This clonotype was detected many times. This CDR3 reads CASSLRDRTGEWQFF. The CDR3 DNA is TGTGCCAGCAGCCTAAGGGACAGGACAGGGGAGTGGCAGTTCTTC. The V and J genes are TRBV7-9 and TRBJ2-1; 9 positions agree with TRBD1. Looked up from germline, CDR1 is SEHNR and CDR2 is FQNEAQ (reference sequence). Unmatched junction bases numbered 14, after V lost 5 bases and J lost 12 bases. The CDR3 sequence is 15 residues long. Variable domain in full (rest from reference TRBV7-9 and TRBJ2-1): DTGVSQNPRHKITKRGQNVTFRCDPISEHNRLYWYRQTLGQGPEFLTYFQNEAQLEKSRLLSDRFSAERPKGSFSTLEIQRTEQGDSAMYLCASSLRDRTGEWQFFGPGTRLTVL.

This clonotype turned up a few times. This chain links TRBV24-1 with TRBJ2-3; D unresolved. The CDR3 sequence is 14 residues long. V lost 2 bases, J lost 3 bases, and 8 bases lay in between. Germline CDR1 and CDR2: KGHDR and SFDVKD. CDR3 protein: CATSDYRVTDTQYF. Here the CDR3 DNA reads TGTGCCACCAGTGATTATCGGGTTACAGATACGCAGTATTTT.

This clonotype was detected ten times or more. The chain combines TRBV12-3 or TRBV12-4 with TRBJ2-1; 9 bases map to TRBD2. The CDR3 spans 15 residues. J lost 7 bases, V lost 5 bases, and 9 bases had no gene match. The CDR3 DNA is TGTGCCAGCAGTACCGGGACTAGCACCTTGAATGAGCAGTTCTTC. It specifies CASSTGTSTLNEQFF.

This clonotype was observed many times. The V gene is TRBV20-1, the J gene TRBJ2-7, with TRBD2 matching over 10 bases. V trimming: 3 bases; J trimming: 2 bases; junction bases outside the gene matches: 7. CDR1 and CDR2 (germline): DFQATT, SNEGSKA (reference sequence). This CDR3 region has 15 residues. CDR3 protein: CSARGSGRGTYEQYF. The CDR3 nucleotides are TGCAGTGCTAGGGGAAGCGGGAGGGGTACCTACGAGCAGTACTTC.

This clonotype was seen a handful of times. V gene TRBV25-1 combines with J gene TRBJ2-7, with a tentative D call TRBD2 (5 bases). Per the germline V gene, CDR1 is MGHDK and CDR2 is SYGVNS. CDR3 length: 11 residues. V was clipped by 2 bases and J by 8 bases, with 7 bases between them. As DNA, the CDR3 is TGTGCCAGCAGTGAAGGGGAGAAGCAGTACTTC. Its protein is CASSEGEKQYF.

This clonotype was observed many times. V is TRBV12-3 or TRBV12-4 and J is TRBJ2-3, with 8 bases matching TRBD2. V was clipped by 5 bases and J by 4 bases; unmatched bases: 11. This CDR3 comprises 16 residues. The CDR3 region is CASSLSPGLVADTQYF. Here the CDR3 DNA reads TGTGCCAGCAGTCTCTCGCCGGGACTAGTCGCAGATACGCAGTATTTT.

The chain combines TRBV5-1 with TRBJ2-3; tentatively, D is TRBD1 or TRBD2 (5 bases each). The CDR3 contains 15 residues. The V and J ends lost 2 bases and 1 base respectively, with 11 bases between them. CDR1 is SGHRS and CDR2 is YFSETQ in the germline V gene. The CDR3 loop is CASSFKGTGTDTQYF. CDR3 nucleotides: TGCGCCAGCAGCTTTAAGGGGACGGGCACAGATACGCAGTATTTT.

V and J are TRBV27 and TRBJ2-1, with D possibly TRBD1 on 6 matching bases. Germline CDR1 reads MNHEY; CDR2 reads SMNVEV (reference sequence). The V and J ends lost 6 bases and 2 bases respectively, with 14 bases between them. The CDR3 loop spans 15 amino acids. In nucleotides, the CDR3 is TGTGCCAGCAGCTTGGGGGCAGCTCCCTACAATGAGCAGTTCTTC. It yields the protein CASSLGAAPYNEQFF.

This clonotype has at least ten counts. The chain links TRBV2 to TRBJ1-2, with D possibly being TRBD1 (6 bases). Between the trimmed V and J ends, which lost 4 bases and 7 bases, there was a span of 13 bases. This CDR3 region has 13 residues. The germline gives CDR1 SNHLY, CDR2 FYNNEI. For the CDR3, the DNA is TGTGCCAGCAGTGTTTCAGGGGTTCCTGGCTACACCTTC. This sequence encodes CASSVSGVPGYTF.

The chain couples TRBV5-1 to TRBJ2-1; D is unclear. Trimming removed 2 bases at V and 2 bases at J, with 11 bases between. The CDR3 sequence is 15 residues long. Per the germline V gene, CDR1 is SGHRS and CDR2 is YFSETQ. In DNA form, the CDR3 reads TGCGCCAGCAGCTTAAGGTTTGGGCCCTACAATGAGCAGTTCTTC. Translation: CASSLRFGPYNEQFF.

This clonotype was observed at least ten times. The chain uses TRBV20-1 and TRBJ2-1, with 14 bases lining up with TRBD2. The CDR3 has 16 amino acids. The ends lost 1 base at V and 9 bases at J; junction bases unmatched: 8. Germline V gene lookup returns CDR1 DFQATT and CDR2 SNEGSKA (reference sequence). As DNA, the CDR3 is TGCAGTGCTAGAGGTTCCGGGACTAGCGGGAGTCGTGAGCAGTTCTTC. This sequence encodes CSARGSGTSGSREQFF.

This clonotype was detected ten times or more. V is TRBV24-1 and J is TRBJ2-1, with D perhaps matching TRBD1 (6 bases). The V gene's germline CDR1 is KGHDR and CDR2 SFDVKD. The CDR3 consists of 14 residues. V was shortened by 10 bases and J by 2 bases, with 14 bases between the two germline ends. The CDR3: CATGPGHPYNEQFF. The CDR3 DNA is TGTGCCACAGGACCGGGACACCCCTACAATGAGCAGTTCTTC.

This clonotype was seen only a few times. The rearrangement joins TRBV29-1 to TRBJ2-7; TRBD2 might be the D (5 bases). The CDR3 runs to 12 residues. Germline V gene lookup returns CDR1 SQVTM and CDR2 ANQGSEA. Trimming removed 4 bases from V and 2 bases from J, with 9 bases in between. The CDR3 nucleotides are TGCAGCGTTGGCCTAGCCGCCTACGAGCAGTACTTC. It encodes CSVGLAAYEQYF.

CDR3 amino acids: CSVAVSPNEQFF. The CDR3 region has the DNA TGCAGCGTCGCCGTTAGCCCCAATGAGCAGTTCTTC. The genes are TRBV29-1 and TRBJ2-1, with unresolved D. Trimming stripped 6 bases from V and 6 bases from J, with 12 bases between. In germline, CDR1 is SQVTM, CDR2 ANQGSEA. The CDR3 runs to 12 residues.

Worth noting for this clonotype: One end of the junction fails to match germline, which may point to a read error. This chain links TRBV7-7 with TRBJ2-1; 8 nucleotides align to TRBD1. The V gene's germline CDR1 is SSHAT and CDR2 FNYEAQ (reference sequence). CDR3 length: 14 amino acids. The DNA for the CDR3 is TGTGCTAGCAGCCCCCGGACAGGGCGGAATGAGCAGTTCTTC. It encodes CASSPRTGRNEQFF.

The table lists this clonotype with many counts. This chain connects TRBV6-2 or TRBV6-3 to TRBJ1-1; TRBD1 agrees at 7 bases. V shed 6 bases and J 7 bases; nucleotides not matched to a gene: 8. There are 13 residues in the CDR3. CDR1 is MNHEY, CDR2 SVGEGT, per germline. This chain's CDR3 is CASRHNRGDEAFF. The DNA for the CDR3 is TGTGCCAGCAGACATAACAGGGGAGATGAAGCTTTCTTT.

The table lists this clonotype with a few counts. This chain connects TRBV6-5 to TRBJ2-1; no reliable D call. CDR3 size: 14 residues. Germline CDR1 and CDR2: MNHEY and SVGAGI. Deletions cut 7 bases from V and 4 bases from J, with 14 bases between. CDR3: CASTLTGSYNEQFF. For the CDR3, the DNA is TGTGCCAGCACTTTAACTGGAAGTTACAATGAGCAGTTCTTC.

This clonotype has a handful of counts. The V call is TRBV5-1, the J call TRBJ1-2; 8 positions match TRBD1. The CDR3 spans 15 residues. Germline V CDR1 and CDR2: SGHRS, YFSETQ. With 3 bases clipped from V and 4 bases from J, the junction kept 8 bases outside the gene matches. Here the CDR3 reads CASSSGGTGGYGYTF. DNA of the CDR3: TGCGCCAGCAGCTCAGGGGGGACAGGAGGCTATGGCTACACCTTC.

This clonotype has ten or more counts. This chain uses TRBV20-1 with TRBJ2-3, with TRBD2 as a possible D gene (6 bases). Germline V CDR1 and CDR2: DFQATT, SNEGSKA (reference sequence). With 5 bases removed from V and 3 bases from J, the gap between germline ends came to 9 bases. The CDR3 loop spans 12 amino acids. CDR3 loop: CSAQEGTDTQYF. CDR3 DNA: TGCAGTGCTCAGGAGGGGACAGATACGCAGTATTTT.

This clonotype turned up a few times. The V gene is TRBV6-2 or TRBV6-3, the J gene TRBJ2-3; D call uncertain. The CDR3 runs to 13 residues. V was shortened by 6 bases and J by 3 bases, with 10 bases between the two germline ends. Germline V gives CDR1 MNHEY, CDR2 SVGEGT. In DNA form, the CDR3 reads TGTGCCAGCAGATTCCCCGGGACAGATACGCAGTATTTT. It translates to CASRFPGTDTQYF.

V and J are TRBV7-9 and TRBJ2-1; D not certain. CDR3 size: 14 residues. The germline gives CDR1 SEHNR, CDR2 FQNEAQ (reference sequence). V lost 5 bases to trimming and J lost 8 bases, with 16 bases between them. CDR3 loop: CASSHGLGCYEQFF. CDR3 coding DNA: TGTGCCAGCAGCCACGGGCTAGGCTGCTATGAGCAGTTCTTC.